The 26 T cell receptor beta chains given below trace back to one sample, sequenced in a study of cytomegalovirus exposure and HLA in healthy donors. The study ran its PCR with 60 Vbeta and 13 Jbeta primers. Assay used: immunoSEQ multiplex PCR; TCRdb lists only in-frame clones, some missing. The data show around 150,000 clones, 75% to 90% seen once. Material: PBMCs. These receptors originate from a girl aged 2 to 10 in good health and CMV-seropositive.

CDR3 protein: CASSYSSPATNEKLFF. The CDR3 region has the DNA TGTGCCAGCAGTTACTCGAGTCCTGCTACTAATGAAAAACTGTTTTTT. The gene calls are TRBV6-6 and TRBJ1-4; the D is unclear. The CDR3 has 16 residues. Germline V CDR1 and CDR2: MNHNY, SVGAGI (reference sequence). V lost 0 bases to trimming and J lost 2 bases, with 10 bases between them.

This clone was picked up one time. In nucleotides, the CDR3 is TGTGCCAGCAGCAAAGAGGGACAGGCTCTCTATGGCTACACCTTC. Translated: CASSKEGQALYGYTF. This chain joins TRBV21-1 and TRBJ1-2; whether TRBD1, the table's D call, matches the DNA was not checked. TRBV21-1 is annotated as a pseudogene. The CDR3 is made up of 15 amino acids.

The chain is built from TRBV25-1 and TRBJ2-7, with 12 bases fitting TRBD1. Germline V lookup: CDR1 MGHDK, CDR2 SYGVNS. The V segment lost 3 bases and the J segment 6 bases; nucleotides outside the gene matches: 3. The CDR3 consists of 14 residues. In nucleotides, the CDR3 is TGTGCCAGCAGTGATGGGACAGGGGGCCTCGAGCAGTACTTC. Its translation is CASSDGTGGLEQYF.

The gene calls are TRBV5-3 and TRBJ1-5, with 7 nucleotides matching TRBD1. TRBV5-3 is an open reading frame whose function is uncertain. The CDR3 contains 17 residues. Trimming cost V 1 base and J 2 bases; bases outside gene matches: 9. CDR3 amino acids: CARSLRGDDRGNQPQHF. CDR3 DNA sequence: TGTGCCAGAAGCTTGCGCGGTGACGACAGGGGCAATCAGCCCCAGCATTTT.

The V and J genes are TRBV15 and TRBJ2-1; TRBD2 matches at 12 bases. The CDR3 sequence is 19 residues long. CDR1 is LNHNV and CDR2 is YYDKDF in the germline V gene (reference sequence). The junction had 14 bases not matched to a gene; V was cut back by 5 bases and J by 3 bases. The CDR3 region is CATSQRPRTSGKLYNEQFF. The CDR3 nucleotides are TGTGCCACCAGCCAGCGACCTCGGACTAGCGGGAAGCTCTACAATGAGCAGTTCTTC.

This rearrangement joins TRBV7-8 to TRBJ2-1; 9 nucleotides line up with TRBD2. The CDR3 extends over 17 amino acids. V was clipped by 3 bases and J by 2 bases; unmatched bases: 8. Germline V gene lookup returns CDR1 SGHVS and CDR2 FQNEAQ. CDR3: CASSFAAGGSPYNEQFF. The CDR3 coding sequence is TGTGCCAGCAGCTTCGCGGCGGGAGGGTCCCCCTACAATGAGCAGTTCTTC. The variable domain in full, completed from reference TRBV7-8 and TRBJ2-1, reads GAGVSQSPRYKVAKRGQDVALRCDPISGHVSLFWYQQALGQGPEFLTYFQNEAQLDKSGLPSDRFFAERPEGSVSTLKIQRTQQEDSAVYLCASSFAAGGSPYNEQFFGPGTRLTVL.

This chain joins TRBV13 and TRBJ2-2, with 7 nucleotides matching TRBD2. The CDR3 runs to 14 residues. The ends lost 1 base at V and 6 bases at J; junction bases unmatched: 2. Germline loops: CDR1 PRHDT, CDR2 FYEKMQ (reference sequence). The CDR3 DNA sequence: TGTGCCAGCAGCTTAGCGGGGAGGGCCGGGGAGCTGTTTTTT. Translating it yields CASSLAGRAGELFF.

The J gene is TRBJ1-3, the V gene TRBV6-1; the D gene is possibly TRBD1 (5 bases). Germline CDR1 and CDR2: MNHNS and SASEGT. V gave up 2 bases and J gave up 0 bases, with 17 bases separating them. The CDR3 runs 18 residues. CDR3 DNA sequence: TGTGCCAGCAGTGAAAAGGAGTTGACAGACAACTCTGGAAACACCATATATTTT. Residues: CASSEKELTDNSGNTIYF.

This clone has just one count. This chain joins TRBV4-1 and TRBJ2-3; TRBD1 might be the D (7 bases). There are 16 residues in the CDR3. Germline V gene sequence: CDR1 MGHRA, CDR2 YSYEKL. V lost 4 bases and J 2 bases, leaving 16 bases between the germline ends. The CDR3 DNA follows: TGCGCCAGCAGCCGGGGGCAGGGGGGAACCACAGATACGCAGTATTTT. It encodes CASSRGQGGTTDTQYF.

The chain employs TRBV1 and TRBJ2-1; the tabulated D call, TRBD2, remains unverified against the DNA. TRBV1 is recorded as a pseudogene. The CDR3 runs to 16 residues. As DNA, the CDR3 is TGCACCAGCAGCCCAACTAGCTTGAGCTCCTACAATGAGCAGTTCTTC. It translates to CTSSPTSLSSYNEQFF.

This sequence joins TRBV5-6 and TRBJ2-5; 7 bases are shared with TRBD2. Germline-derived CDR1 and CDR2 are SGHDT and YYEEEE. The V segment lost 0 bases and the J segment 1 base; nucleotides outside the gene matches: 12. This CDR3 comprises 18 residues. This chain's CDR3 is CASSLVYALADPQETQYF. CDR3 sequence (DNA): TGTGCCAGCAGCTTGGTATATGCGCTAGCGGACCCCCAAGAGACCCAGTACTTC.

The DNA of the CDR3 is TGTGCCAGCAGCTTGGCCTGGACAGGGGGCATGGGAGAGCTGTTTTTT. The encoded protein is CASSLAWTGGMGELFF. The chain links TRBV5-8 to TRBJ2-2, with 11 bases aligning to TRBD1. J was trimmed by 11 bases and V by 0 bases; bases with no gene match: 9. CDR3 length: 16 residues. Germline V gene data show CDR1 as SGHTS and CDR2 as YDEGEE.

The chain is built from TRBV28 and TRBJ2-7; 14 nucleotides match TRBD2. The CDR3 sequence is 14 residues long. V was pared by 4 bases and J by 9 bases, with 5 bases of the junction left unmatched. Germline loops: CDR1 MDHEN, CDR2 SYDVKM. The CDR3 nucleotides read TGTGCCAGCAGTTCCGGGACTAGCGGGAGTCGGCAGTACTTC. Protein: CASSSGTSGSRQYF. The entire variable domain, with the rest obtained from reference TRBV28 and TRBJ2-7, is as follows: DVKVTQSSRYLVKRTGEKVFLECVQDMDHENMFWYRQDPGLGLRLIYFSYDVKMKEKGDIPEGYSVSREKKERFSLILESASTNQTSMYLCASSSGTSGSRQYFGPGTRLTVT.

The DNA of the CDR3 is TGTGCCAGCAGTGCTAGGAAGGCGAACGAAAACATTCAGTACTTC. Encoded protein: CASSARKANENIQYF. This sequence joins TRBV2 and TRBJ2-4; D gene uncertain. The CDR3 is 15 residues long. The germline V gene encodes CDR1 SNHLY and CDR2 FYNNEI. V was shortened by 4 bases and J by 5 bases, with 15 bases between the two germline ends.

For the CDR3, the DNA is TGTGCCACCAGCAGAGGAAGAACCGCGAAAAACACTGAAGCTTTCTTT. Amino acid sequence: CATSRGRTAKNTEAFF. The genes are TRBV15 and TRBJ1-1, with D unclear. With 1 base removed from V and 2 bases from J, the gap between germline ends came to 14 bases. The CDR3 contains 16 residues. Germline CDR1 is LNHNV and CDR2 is YYDKDF (reference sequence).

This chain joins TRBV5-1 and TRBJ2-5; 13 positions match TRBD2. J gave up 2 bases and V 4 bases, and 5 bases lay outside the gene matches. From germline, CDR1 is SGHRS and CDR2 YFSETQ. The CDR3 consists of 16 residues. The CDR3, as DNA: TGCGCCAGCAGCAAGGGACTAGCGGGAATACAAGAGACCCAGTACTTC. As protein: CASSKGLAGIQETQYF.

The CDR3 loop is CASSADRGREKLFF. As DNA, the CDR3 is TGTGCCAGCAGCGCGGACAGGGGGCGTGAAAAACTGTTTTTT. V and J are TRBV9 and TRBJ1-4; 11 bases are shared with TRBD1. Per the germline V gene, CDR1 is SGDLS and CDR2 is YYNGEE. CDR3 length: 14 residues. J gave up 7 bases and V 3 bases, and 2 bases lay outside the gene matches.

This rearrangement joins TRBV7-9 to TRBJ2-7, with D possibly being TRBD1 (5 bases). The CDR3 extends over 13 amino acids. V lost 0 bases to trimming and J lost 7 bases, with 10 bases between them. Per germline, CDR1 SEHNR and CDR2 FQNEAQ (reference sequence). The CDR3 DNA is TGTGCCAGCAGCTTAGCCCCAGGGTGGGAGCAGTACTTC. It translates to CASSLAPGWEQYF.

V gene TRBV28 combines with J gene TRBJ1-1, with D uncertain. The length of the CDR3 is 15 residues. Germline CDR1 MDHEN, CDR2 SYDVKM. V lost 2 bases, J lost 2 bases, and 12 bases lay in between. The CDR3 reads CASSLPSVHNTEAFF. Written as DNA, the CDR3 is TGTGCCAGCAGTTTACCCTCGGTCCACAACACTGAAGCTTTCTTT. The whole variable domain, remainder taken from reference TRBV28 and TRBJ1-1, is DVKVTQSSRYLVKRTGEKVFLECVQDMDHENMFWYRQDPGLGLRLIYFSYDVKMKEKGDIPEGYSVSREKKERFSLILESASTNQTSMYLCASSLPSVHNTEAFFGQGTRLTVV.

This sequence joins TRBV30 and TRBJ2-3; tentatively, D is TRBD1 (5 bases). The length of the CDR3 is 14 residues. V lost 0 bases and J lost 2, with 9 bases in between. Germline V gene data show CDR1 as GTSNPN and CDR2 as SVGIG (reference sequence). The CDR3 coding sequence is TGTGCCTGGAGTGTTGTAGGGGACACAGATACGCAGTATTTT. Encoded protein: CAWSVVGDTDTQYF.

This chain uses TRBV14 with TRBJ1-1; possible D gene TRBD1, 5 bases. The CDR3 extends over 14 amino acids. CDR1 and CDR2 from the germline V gene are SGHDN and FVKESK. The V gene lost 5 bases and the J gene lost 4 bases, with 14 bases spanning the gap. The CDR3 nucleotides are TGTGCCAGCAGCACCTTGCGGGGCGGCACTGAAGCTTTCTTT. This sequence encodes CASSTLRGGTEAFF.

The table lists this clone with a few counts. The rearrangement joins TRBV4-1 to TRBJ1-1; D gene unclear. The ends were cut back, 4 bases at V and 5 bases at J, with 14 bases in the middle. The CDR3 is made up of 14 amino acids. CDR1 is MGHRA, CDR2 YSYEKL, per germline. The CDR3 DNA is TGCGCCAGCAGCCTCCGAGGGCGCGGGACTGAAGCTTTCTTT. Its translation is CASSLRGRGTEAFF.

The chain couples TRBV28 to TRBJ2-3; D gene ambiguous. The germline CDR1 and CDR2 sequences are MDHEN and SYDVKM. The CDR3 runs 12 residues. V lost 5 bases, J lost 3 bases, and 6 bases lay in between. This CDR3 reads CASSLVTDTQYF. Here the CDR3 DNA reads TGTGCCAGCAGTCTCGTAACAGATACGCAGTATTTT.

This chain joins TRBV13 and TRBJ2-1; 14 bases fit TRBD2. V lost 5 bases to trimming and J lost 7 bases; unmatched junction nucleotides: 4. CDR3 length equals 15 residues. Germline V lookup: CDR1 PRHDT, CDR2 FYEKMQ (reference sequence). Written as DNA, the CDR3 is TGTGCCAGCAGCCTTGGACTAGCGGGAGGTAATGAGCAGTTCTTC. Translating it yields CASSLGLAGGNEQFF.

DNA for the CDR3: TGCGCCAGCAGCATGCCAGCGGAGTTGTTCACAGATACGCAGTATTTT. Translated, it gives CASSMPAELFTDTQYF. The V call is TRBV5-1, the J call TRBJ2-3; D is perhaps TRBD2 (5 bases). Between the trimmed V and J ends, which lost 4 bases and 2 bases, there was a span of 17 bases. The CDR3 covers 16 residues. Germline lookup yields CDR1 SGHRS and CDR2 YFSETQ.

The gene calls are TRBV30 and TRBJ2-7, with 11 bases aligning to TRBD1. CDR1 and CDR2 (germline): GTSNPN, SVGIG (reference sequence). CDR3 size: 15 residues. After removal of 1 base from V and 1 base from J, the junction contained 3 bases not matched to a gene. CDR3 nucleotide sequence: TGTGCCTGGAGTGCGGGGACAGGGGGTTCCTACGAGCAGTACTTC. Translated, it gives CAWSAGTGGSYEQYF.